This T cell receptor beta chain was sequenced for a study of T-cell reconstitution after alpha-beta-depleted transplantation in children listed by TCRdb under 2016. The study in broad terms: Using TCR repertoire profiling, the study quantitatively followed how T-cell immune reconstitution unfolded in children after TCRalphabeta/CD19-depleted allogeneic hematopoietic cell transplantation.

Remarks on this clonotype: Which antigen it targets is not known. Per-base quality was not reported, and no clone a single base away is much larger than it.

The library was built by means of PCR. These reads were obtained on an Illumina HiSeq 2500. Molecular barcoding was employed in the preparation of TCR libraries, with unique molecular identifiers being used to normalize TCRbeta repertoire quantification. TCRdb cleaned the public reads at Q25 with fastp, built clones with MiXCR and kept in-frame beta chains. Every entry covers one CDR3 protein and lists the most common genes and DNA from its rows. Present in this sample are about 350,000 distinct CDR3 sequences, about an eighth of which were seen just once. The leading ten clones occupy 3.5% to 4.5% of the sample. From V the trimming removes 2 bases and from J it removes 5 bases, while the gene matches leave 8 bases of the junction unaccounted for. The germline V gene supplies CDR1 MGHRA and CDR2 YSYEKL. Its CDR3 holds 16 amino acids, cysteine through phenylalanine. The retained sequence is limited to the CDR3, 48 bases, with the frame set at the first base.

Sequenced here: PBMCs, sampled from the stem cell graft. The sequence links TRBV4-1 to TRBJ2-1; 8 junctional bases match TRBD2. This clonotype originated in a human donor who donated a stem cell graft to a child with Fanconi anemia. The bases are TGCGCCAGCAGCCAACAAGGAGCGGGGGCTCACAATGAGCAGTTCTTC. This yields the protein CASSQQGAGAHNEQFF.